The 18 T cell receptor beta chains reported below all come from one sample, sequenced in a study of glioma-infiltrating T cells after dendritic cell vaccination. Time point described: after dendritic cell vaccination, including at tumor progression/relapse. The repertoire was sequenced with immunoSEQ multiplex PCR; TCRdb's copy has only in-frame clones and lacks some. The sample contains 90,000 to 140,000 clones, 90% of which appear only once. The sample here was blood, taken after dendritic cell vaccination. These receptors all come from a human donor with glioblastoma.

The CDR3, as DNA: TGTGCCAGCAGGAAGACAGGGCCGACGAATCAGCCCCAGCATTTT. This codes for CASRKTGPTNQPQHF. The chain employs TRBV6-1 and TRBJ1-5; 7 bases line up with TRBD1. The V gene end was trimmed by 6 bases and the J gene end by 4 bases; junction bases not matched to a gene: 9. In germline, CDR1 is MNHNS, CDR2 SASEGT. The CDR3 extends over 15 amino acids.

The genes are TRBV19 and TRBJ1-6; 10 nucleotides line up with TRBD1. CDR3 length: 15 residues. V lost 5 bases, J lost 10 bases, and 8 bases stayed unmatched. CDR1 and CDR2 (germline): LNHDA, SQIVND (reference sequence). CDR3 protein: CASSETGGERSPLHF. DNA for the CDR3: TGTGCCAGTAGTGAGACAGGGGGCGAACGGTCACCCCTCCACTTT.

The rearrangement links TRBV27 to TRBJ2-1; weak D call: TRBD2 (6 bases). Trimming removed 3 bases at V and 6 bases at J, with 9 bases between. The CDR3 totals 13 residues. CDR1 is MNHEY and CDR2 is SMNVEV in the germline V gene (reference sequence). The CDR3 DNA is TGTGCCAGCAGTTTCCGGCGGGGCAATGAGCAGTTCTTC. Protein: CASSFRRGNEQFF.

V usage is TRBV5-1 and J usage is TRBJ2-5; 7 bases line up with TRBD2. The CDR3 consists of 15 residues. CDR1 is SGHRS and CDR2 is YFSETQ in the germline V gene. After removal of 3 bases from V and 5 bases from J, the junction contained 10 bases not matched to a gene. CDR3 amino acids: CASSSQAGTGETQYF. CDR3 DNA sequence: TGCGCCAGCAGCTCACAAGCGGGGACGGGCGAGACCCAGTACTTC. The whole variable domain, filled in from reference TRBV5-1 and TRBJ2-5, reads KAGVTQTPRYLIKTRGQQVTLSCSPISGHRSVSWYQQTPGQGLQFLFEYFSETQRNKGNFPGRFSGRQFSNSRSEMNVSTLELGDSALYLCASSSQAGTGETQYFGPGTRLLVL.

The chain is built from TRBV5-1 and TRBJ2-5, with a possible D match to TRBD1 (6 bases). Between the trimmed V and J ends, which lost 4 bases and 1 base, there was a span of 14 bases. Germline CDR1 SGHRS, CDR2 YFSETQ. This CDR3 is built from 15 residues. The CDR3 DNA reads as TGCGCCAGCAGCCTAGGACAGATGGTCCAAGAGACCCAGTACTTC. Translated, it gives CASSLGQMVQETQYF.

The chain is built from TRBV10-3 and TRBJ2-7; possibly TRBD1 for D (6 bases). Germline V gene sequence: CDR1 ENHRY, CDR2 SYGVKD. CDR3 size: 14 residues. V lost 4 bases and J 6 bases, leaving 16 bases between the germline ends. CDR3 region: CAISVSEGTPEQYF. Written as DNA, the CDR3 is TGTGCCATCAGTGTATCTGAGGGGACACCCGAGCAGTACTTC.

The chain links TRBV27 to TRBJ2-5, with TRBD1 matching over 12 bases. Unmatched junction bases numbered 12, after V lost 6 bases and J lost 10 bases. Germline CDR1 is MNHEY and CDR2 is SMNVEV (reference sequence). The CDR3 has 15 amino acids. The CDR3 sequence: CASRLAGQGAEGQYF. In nucleotides, the CDR3 is TGTGCCAGCAGACTAGCGGGACAGGGGGCGGAGGGCCAGTACTTC.

The gene calls are TRBV6-1 and TRBJ2-2; maybe TRBD2 (5 bases). Per germline, CDR1 MNHNS and CDR2 SASEGT. This CDR3 spans 13 amino acids. The V gene lost 10 bases and the J gene lost 0 bases, with 9 bases spanning the gap. CDR3 nucleotides: TGTGCCACCCCCGGGGCGAACACCGGGGAGCTGTTTTTT. Amino acid sequence: CATPGANTGELFF.

The genes are TRBV7-3 and TRBJ1-6; 7 nucleotides agree with TRBD1. V shed 5 bases and J 9 bases; nucleotides not matched to a gene: 13. The CDR3 is 16 amino acids. Germline V gene sequence: CDR1 SGHTA, CDR2 FQGTGA. CDR3 nucleotides: TGTGCCAGCAGCCTAGAGGGACAGATAGTATCTTCACCCCTCCACTTT. Encoded protein: CASSLEGQIVSSPLHF.

This clone was counted between two and nine times. V usage is TRBV19 and J usage is TRBJ1-2; possible D gene TRBD1, 5 bases. Trimming took off 8 bases at V and 4 bases at J, with 11 bases between the two ends. CDR1 LNHDA and CDR2 SQIVND come from the germline V gene (reference sequence). This CDR3 comprises 12 residues. CDR3 sequence reads: CASGKGIYGYTF. The DNA of the CDR3 is TGTGCCAGTGGTAAGGGGATCTATGGCTACACCTTC.

V usage is TRBV5-1 and J usage is TRBJ2-1; 7 bases fit TRBD2. This CDR3 contains 15 residues. The trim removed 0 bases at V and 2 bases at J, leaving 2 bases unmatched. Germline-derived CDR1 and CDR2 are SGHRS and YFSETQ. CDR3 region: CASSLGSGTYNEQFF. DNA for the CDR3: TGCGCCAGCAGCTTGGGGAGCGGGACCTACAATGAGCAGTTCTTC.

This chain links TRBV5-1 with TRBJ2-7; the match to TRBD1 covers 7 bases. V dropped 6 bases and J dropped 2; count of bases not matched to a gene: 17. CDR1 and CDR2 (germline): SGHRS, YFSETQ. This CDR3 region has 17 residues. CDR3 protein: CASTLTNSGQIAYEQYF. CDR3 DNA sequence: TGCGCCAGCACCCTAACAAACTCGGGACAGATCGCCTACGAGCAGTACTTC.

The chain combines TRBV5-1 with TRBJ1-1; a weak D match, TRBD1 (6 bases). The CDR3 spans 15 residues. CDR1 and CDR2 (germline): SGHRS, YFSETQ. Trimming shortened V by 5 bases and J by 0 bases, and 14 bases separated the two germline ends. CDR3 region: CASRKGGAMNTEAFF. Written as DNA, the CDR3 is TGCGCCAGCAGGAAGGGGGGGGCCATGAACACTGAAGCTTTCTTT.

This clone showed up just once. The chain uses TRBV18 and TRBJ1-2; possibly TRBD1 for D (5 bases). Germline V gene sequence: CDR1 KGHSH, CDR2 LQKENI. The CDR3 is 14 amino acids. The V and J ends lost 1 base and 4 bases respectively, with 10 bases between them. This CDR3 is CASSPLRDFYGYTF. The CDR3 bases are TGTGCCAGCTCACCACTCAGGGACTTCTATGGCTACACCTTC.

The chain is built from TRBV16 and TRBJ1-2, with a weak D call TRBD1 (5 bases). The ends were cut back, 2 bases at V and 2 bases at J, with 9 bases in the middle. Per the germline V gene, CDR1 is KGHSY and CDR2 is FQNENV. The CDR3 loop spans 14 amino acids. The CDR3 coding sequence is TGTGCCAGCAGCCAAACGACAGAAAACTATGGCTACACCTTC. Translating gives CASSQTTENYGYTF. The full variable domain, rest sourced from reference TRBV16 and TRBJ1-2, is GEEVAQTPKHLVRGEGQKAKLYCAPIKGHSYVFWYQQVLKNEFKFLISFQNENVFDETGMPKERFSAKCLPNSPCSLEIQATKLEDSAVYFCASSQTTENYGYTFGSGTRLTVV.

The chain is built from TRBV5-1 and TRBJ1-5, with 8 nucleotides matching TRBD1. The germline gives CDR1 SGHRS, CDR2 YFSETQ. The J segment lost 0 bases and the V segment lost 0 bases, leaving 17 bases of the junction unmatched. This CDR3 has 21 residues. In nucleotides, the CDR3 is TGCGCCAGCAGCTTGGCCGAGGCAGACAGGGGAGGCTCGTATAGCAATCAGCCCCAGCATTTT. Translated, it gives CASSLAEADRGGSYSNQPQHF.

The rearrangement uses TRBV5-6 and TRBJ2-5, with D possibly TRBD2 on 6 matching bases. In germline, CDR1 is SGHDT, CDR2 YYEEEE. This CDR3 has 14 residues. Trimming cost V 5 bases and J 3 bases, with 14 bases left between them. CDR3 DNA sequence: TGTGCCAGCAGTCGCGGGACGCCTAAAGAGACCCAGTACTTC. It yields the protein CASSRGTPKETQYF.

J is TRBJ1-1 and V is TRBV2; 7 bases agree with TRBD1. V was pared by 8 bases and J by 3 bases, with 3 bases of the junction left unmatched. Germline loops: CDR1 SNHLY, CDR2 FYNNEI. The CDR3 length is 12 residues. This chain's CDR3 is CASRQGDTEAFF. CDR3 sequence (DNA): TGTGCCAGCCGACAGGGCGACACTGAAGCTTTCTTT.